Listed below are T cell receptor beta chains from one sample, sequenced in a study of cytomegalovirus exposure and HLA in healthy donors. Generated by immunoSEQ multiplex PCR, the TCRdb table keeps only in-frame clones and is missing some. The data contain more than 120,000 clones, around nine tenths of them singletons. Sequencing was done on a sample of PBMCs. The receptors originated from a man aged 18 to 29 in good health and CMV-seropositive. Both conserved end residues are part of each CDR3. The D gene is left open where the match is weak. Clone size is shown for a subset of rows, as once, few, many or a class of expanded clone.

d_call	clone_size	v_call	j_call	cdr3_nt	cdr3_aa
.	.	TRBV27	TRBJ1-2	TGTGCCAGCAGGACCGCTAGTCAGGGTACCCTTAACTATGGCTACACCTTC	CASRTASQGTLNYGYTF
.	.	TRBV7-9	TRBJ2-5	TGTGCCAGCAGCTTAACCGGCAGGGTAACAGAGACCCAGTACTTC	CASSLTGRVTETQYF
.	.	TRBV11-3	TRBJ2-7	TGTGCCAGCAGCTTAGTAGGGGGTTACCCCTTGGAGCAGTACTTC	CASSLVGGYPLEQYF
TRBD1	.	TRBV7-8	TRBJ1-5	TGTGCCAGCAGCCGACAGGGGTTGGTTAGCAATCAGCCCCAGCATTTT	CASSRQGLVSNQPQHF
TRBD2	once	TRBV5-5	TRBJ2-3	TGTGCCAGCAGCCCACTAGCGGGATACACAGATACGCAGTATTTT	CASSPLAGYTDTQYF
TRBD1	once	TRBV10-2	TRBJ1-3	TGCGCCAGCAGCCCTACAGGGGACGGAAACACCATATATTTT	CASSPTGDGNTIYF
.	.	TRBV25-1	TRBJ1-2	TGTGCCAGCAGTGATCCCACCTTGGGGGGGGCGCACTATGGCTACACCTTC	CASSDPTLGGAHYGYTF
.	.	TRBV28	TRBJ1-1	TGTGCCAGCAGTTTACCAAAGAGGGACAAGAACACTGAAGCTTTCTTT	CASSLPKRDKNTEAFF
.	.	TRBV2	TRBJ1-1	TGTGCCAGCAGTCGTAGACCCTCGGGGGAGAACACTGAAGCTTTCTTT	CASSRRPSGENTEAFF
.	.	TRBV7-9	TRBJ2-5	TGTGCCAGCAGCTCCTGGGACAACCAAGAGACCCAGTACTTC	CASSSWDNQETQYF
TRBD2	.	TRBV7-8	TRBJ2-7	TGTGCCAGCAGCTTAGGGTCAACTCGGACTAGCGGGAGTTACGAGCAGTACTTC	CASSLGSTRTSGSYEQYF
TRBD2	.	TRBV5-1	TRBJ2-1	TGCGCCAGCAGCTCGACTAGCGGAACCTACAATGAGCAGTTCTTC	CASSSTSGTYNEQFF